These T cell receptor beta chains were read from a single sample in a study of blood T cell repertoires in COVID-19. Assay: immunoSEQ multiplex PCR; the TCRdb copy retains only in-frame clones and omits some. The table records about 260,000 clones, about 88% of them present only once. Sequencing input: peripheral blood. All receptors derive from a man younger than 35 with active or convalescent COVID-19. CDR3s include the opening cysteine and the closing phenylalanine or tryptophan. Fields, in order: clone size, V gene, J gene, D gene, CDR3 protein, CDR3 DNA. A D gene is named only where the DNA matches it firmly. Clone sizes are given selectively: once, few, many, or a class where the clone is expanded.

abundance: -
v_gene: TRBV10-1
j_gene: TRBJ2-2
d_gene: -
CDR3aa: CASSRRELSAGELFF
CDR3nt: TGCGCCAGCAGCCGTCGGGAATTAAGCGCCGGGGAGCTGTTTTTT

abundance: -
v_gene: TRBV5-6
j_gene: TRBJ1-4
d_gene: -
CDR3aa: CASSFRDEKLFF
CDR3nt: TGTGCCAGCAGCTTTCGCGATGAAAAACTGTTTTTT

abundance: few
v_gene: TRBV12-3/TRBV12-4
j_gene: TRBJ2-5
d_gene: TRBD1
CDR3aa: CASTTDRAETQYF
CDR3nt: TGTGCCAGCACCACTGACAGGGCTGAGACCCAGTACTTC

abundance: -
v_gene: TRBV11-2
j_gene: TRBJ1-3
d_gene: -
CDR3aa: CASSLWQGAGNTIYF
CDR3nt: TGTGCCAGCAGCTTATGGCAGGGCGCTGGAAACACCATATATTTT

abundance: once
v_gene: TRBV2
j_gene: TRBJ2-5
d_gene: -
CDR3aa: CASLLYQETQYF
CDR3nt: TGTGCCAGCCTCTTGTACCAAGAGACCCAGTACTTC

abundance: -
v_gene: TRBV7-6
j_gene: TRBJ1-5
d_gene: -
CDR3aa: CASSFGAGNQPQHF
CDR3nt: TGTGCCAGCAGCTTTGGGGCCGGCAATCAGCCCCAGCATTTT

abundance: -
v_gene: TRBV18
j_gene: TRBJ1-4
d_gene: -
CDR3aa: CASSGQSNEKLFF
CDR3nt: TGTGCCAGCTCAGGGCAGAGTAATGAAAAACTGTTTTTT

abundance: -
v_gene: TRBV5-1
j_gene: TRBJ2-2
d_gene: -
CDR3aa: CASSLSLGSTGELFF
CDR3nt: TGCGCCAGCAGCTTGAGTCTCGGGTCCACCGGGGAGCTGTTTTTT

abundance: -
v_gene: TRBV4-1
j_gene: TRBJ2-7
d_gene: -
CDR3aa: CASSQPGEYEQYF
CDR3nt: TGCGCCAGCAGCCAGCCCGGGGAATACGAGCAGTACTTC

abundance: many
v_gene: TRBV2
j_gene: TRBJ2-7
d_gene: -
CDR3aa: CALKEATGAFHEQYF
CDR3nt: TGTGCCTTAAAGGAGGCTACCGGCGCGTTCCACGAGCAGTACTTC

abundance: -
v_gene: TRBV19
j_gene: TRBJ2-2
d_gene: -
CDR3aa: CASSPQGSGELFF
CDR3nt: TGTGCCAGTAGTCCCCAGGGATCCGGGGAGCTGTTTTTT

abundance: -
v_gene: TRBV3-1/TRBV3-2
j_gene: TRBJ1-6
d_gene: TRBD1
CDR3aa: CASSLAGTGNSPLHF
CDR3nt: TGTGCCAGCAGCCTGGCCGGGACAGGAAATTCACCCCTCCACTTT

abundance: -
v_gene: TRBV28
j_gene: TRBJ1-4
d_gene: -
CDR3aa: CASSSTPTLNNEKLFF
CDR3nt: TGTGCCAGCAGTTCAACGCCGACTTTAAACAATGAAAAACTGTTTTTT

abundance: -
v_gene: TRBV7-2
j_gene: TRBJ2-7
d_gene: TRBD2
CDR3aa: CASQPGLAGGEQYF
CDR3nt: TGTGCCTCCCAACCGGGACTAGCGGGAGGCGAGCAGTACTTC

abundance: -
v_gene: TRBV24-1
j_gene: TRBJ2-6
d_gene: TRBD1
CDR3aa: CATSERDRGLSGANVLTF
CDR3nt: TGTGCCACCAGTGAACGAGACAGGGGGCTATCTGGGGCCAACGTCCTGACTTTC

abundance: -
v_gene: TRBV27
j_gene: TRBJ2-3
d_gene: TRBD1
CDR3aa: CASSEDRRTDTQYF
CDR3nt: TGTGCCAGCAGTGAGGACAGGCGAACAGATACGCAGTATTTT

abundance: -
v_gene: TRBV7-2
j_gene: TRBJ2-5
d_gene: TRBD1
CDR3aa: CASSLELGGLETQYF
CDR3nt: TGTGCCAGCAGCTTAGAATTAGGGGGCCTGGAGACCCAGTACTTC

abundance: -
v_gene: TRBV18
j_gene: TRBJ1-5
d_gene: -
CDR3aa: CASSLAGDQPQHF
CDR3nt: TGTGCCAGCTCACTGGCCGGAGATCAGCCCCAGCATTTT

abundance: -
v_gene: TRBV5-4
j_gene: TRBJ2-3
d_gene: -
CDR3aa: CASNYGTRGTDTQYF
CDR3nt: TGTGCCAGCAACTACGGTACGAGGGGCACAGATACGCAGTATTTT

abundance: few
v_gene: TRBV28
j_gene: TRBJ1-2
d_gene: -
CDR3aa: CASTKGQTNYGYTF
CDR3nt: TGTGCCAGCACCAAAGGACAGACTAACTATGGCTACACCTTC

abundance: -
v_gene: TRBV7-6
j_gene: TRBJ1-1
d_gene: TRBD1
CDR3aa: CASSRLDRGRTEAFF
CDR3nt: TGTGCCAGCAGCCGACTCGACAGGGGAAGAACTGAAGCTTTCTTT

abundance: -
v_gene: TRBV6-2/TRBV6-3
j_gene: TRBJ1-5
d_gene: -
CDR3aa: CASSYSQGGQPQHF
CDR3nt: TGTGCCAGCAGTTACTCCCAGGGTGGGCAGCCCCAGCATTTT

abundance: -
v_gene: TRBV6-1
j_gene: TRBJ2-4
d_gene: TRBD2
CDR3aa: CASSERGRGVGIQYF
CDR3nt: TGTGCCAGCAGTGAACGAGGCCGGGGGGTAGGAATTCAGTACTTC

abundance: -
v_gene: TRBV28
j_gene: TRBJ1-3
d_gene: -
CDR3aa: CASQSSLSGNTIYF
CDR3nt: TGTGCCAGCCAATCCTCACTCTCTGGAAACACCATATATTTT

abundance: -
v_gene: TRBV12-3/TRBV12-4
j_gene: TRBJ2-2
d_gene: -
CDR3aa: CASSVQGTGELFF
CDR3nt: TGTGCCAGCAGTGTACAGGGCACCGGGGAGCTGTTTTTT

abundance: few
v_gene: TRBV7-9
j_gene: TRBJ1-4
d_gene: -
CDR3aa: CASSPGGRETNEKLFF
CDR3nt: TGTGCCAGCAGCCCGGGAGGACGGGAAACTAATGAAAAACTGTTTTTT

abundance: -
v_gene: TRBV5-3
j_gene: TRBJ1-1
d_gene: -
CDR3aa: CARSLGTDTEAFF
CDR3nt: TGTGCCAGAAGCTTGGGGACAGACACTGAAGCTTTCTTT

abundance: -
v_gene: TRBV10-3
j_gene: TRBJ1-6
d_gene: TRBD1
CDR3aa: CATTGGGGNSPLHF
CDR3nt: TGTGCCACTACCGGAGGGGGCGGGAATTCACCCCTCCACTTT

abundance: -
v_gene: TRBV24-1
j_gene: TRBJ2-1
d_gene: TRBD1
CDR3aa: CATSDSGTGTTYLYNEQFF
CDR3nt: TGTGCCACCAGTGACTCCGGGACAGGTACCACTTATCTATACAATGAGCAGTTCTTC

abundance: -
v_gene: TRBV10-3
j_gene: TRBJ1-1
d_gene: -
CDR3aa: CAISAEITEAFF
CDR3nt: TGTGCCATCAGTGCCGAGATCACTGAAGCTTTCTTT

abundance: -
v_gene: TRBV19
j_gene: TRBJ2-1
d_gene: TRBD1
CDR3aa: CASSFKDRGGNEQFF
CDR3nt: TGTGCCAGTAGTTTCAAGGACAGGGGAGGAAATGAGCAGTTCTTC

abundance: -
v_gene: TRBV11-2
j_gene: TRBJ2-5
d_gene: TRBD1
CDR3aa: CASSQGTGGTQYF
CDR3nt: TGTGCCAGCAGCCAGGGGACAGGGGGGACCCAGTACTTC

abundance: -
v_gene: TRBV18
j_gene: TRBJ1-2
d_gene: -
CDR3aa: CASSPPAGAKNYGYTF
CDR3nt: TGTGCCAGCTCACCTCCGGCAGGGGCGAAGAACTATGGCTACACCTTC

abundance: -
v_gene: TRBV6-4
j_gene: TRBJ2-1
d_gene: TRBD1
CDR3aa: CASSEGDSSYNEQFF
CDR3nt: TGTGCCAGCAGTGAGGGGGACAGCTCCTACAATGAGCAGTTCTTC

abundance: -
v_gene: TRBV19
j_gene: TRBJ1-5
d_gene: -
CDR3aa: CASSIDTLNQPQHF
CDR3nt: TGTGCCAGTAGTATCGACACACTCAATCAGCCCCAGCATTTT

abundance: -
v_gene: TRBV5-4
j_gene: TRBJ2-1
d_gene: -
CDR3aa: CASRPTAGADNEQFF
CDR3nt: TGTGCCAGCAGACCGACTGCGGGTGCCGACAATGAGCAGTTCTTC

abundance: -
v_gene: TRBV28
j_gene: TRBJ2-1
d_gene: -
CDR3aa: CASSLVSGGLGGNEQFF
CDR3nt: TGTGCCAGCAGTTTAGTCTCTGGGGGCCTGGGCGGGAATGAGCAGTTCTTC

abundance: -
v_gene: TRBV10-3
j_gene: TRBJ2-1
d_gene: -
CDR3aa: CAISGGGANEQFF
CDR3nt: TGTGCCATCAGTGGTGGGGGGGCGAATGAGCAGTTCTTC

abundance: few
v_gene: TRBV6-5
j_gene: TRBJ2-1
d_gene: TRBD2
CDR3aa: CASRLRLAGYNEQFF
CDR3nt: TGTGCCAGCAGACTCCGACTAGCGGGGTACAATGAGCAGTTCTTC

abundance: -
v_gene: TRBV7-3
j_gene: TRBJ2-7
d_gene: -
CDR3aa: CASSLFVYEQYF
CDR3nt: TGTGCCAGCAGCTTATTCGTCTACGAGCAGTACTTC

abundance: -
v_gene: TRBV19
j_gene: TRBJ1-5
d_gene: -
CDR3aa: CASRGWGGGQPQHF
CDR3nt: TGTGCCAGTCGTGGGTGGGGCGGGGGTCAGCCCCAGCATTTT

abundance: -
v_gene: TRBV7-3
j_gene: TRBJ2-3
d_gene: TRBD1
CDR3aa: CASSWGQGETDTQYF
CDR3nt: TGTGCCAGCAGCTGGGGACAGGGGGAGACAGATACGCAGTATTTT

abundance: -
v_gene: TRBV6-5
j_gene: TRBJ1-2
d_gene: TRBD1
CDR3aa: CASNSGQDYGYTF
CDR3nt: TGTGCCAGCAACAGTGGACAGGACTATGGCTACACCTTC

abundance: once
v_gene: TRBV27
j_gene: TRBJ2-7
d_gene: -
CDR3aa: CASSQPPAYEQYF
CDR3nt: TGTGCCAGCTCACAGCCGCCCGCCTACGAGCAGTACTTC

abundance: -
v_gene: TRBV27
j_gene: TRBJ2-7
d_gene: -
CDR3aa: CASSFVDREGEQYF
CDR3nt: TGTGCCAGCAGTTTTGTGGACAGGGAGGGTGAGCAGTACTTC

abundance: -
v_gene: TRBV4-1
j_gene: TRBJ2-1
d_gene: TRBD2
CDR3aa: CASSQGPSGAYEQFF
CDR3nt: TGCGCCAGCAGCCAAGGGCCTAGCGGGGCGTATGAGCAGTTCTTC

abundance: -
v_gene: TRBV6-5
j_gene: TRBJ1-2
d_gene: -
CDR3aa: CASWQGSYTF
CDR3nt: TGTGCCAGCTGGCAGGGAAGCTACACCTTC

abundance: -
v_gene: TRBV30
j_gene: TRBJ2-7
d_gene: TRBD2
CDR3aa: CAWSAGEGNYEQYF
CDR3nt: TGTGCCTGGAGCGCCGGGGAGGGGAACTACGAGCAGTACTTC

abundance: -
v_gene: TRBV29-1
j_gene: TRBJ1-2
d_gene: TRBD1
CDR3aa: CSATTGGTGYTF
CDR3nt: TGCAGCGCTACGACAGGGGGGACCGGCTACACCTTC

abundance: -
v_gene: TRBV28
j_gene: TRBJ1-4
d_gene: -
CDR3aa: CASRSRGIEDEKLFF
CDR3nt: TGTGCCAGCAGATCACGGGGTATTGAGGATGAAAAACTGTTTTTT

abundance: once
v_gene: TRBV14
j_gene: TRBJ2-7
d_gene: TRBD1
CDR3aa: CASSQGDRVPWEQYF
CDR3nt: TGTGCCAGCAGCCAAGGGGACAGGGTCCCTTGGGAGCAGTACTTC